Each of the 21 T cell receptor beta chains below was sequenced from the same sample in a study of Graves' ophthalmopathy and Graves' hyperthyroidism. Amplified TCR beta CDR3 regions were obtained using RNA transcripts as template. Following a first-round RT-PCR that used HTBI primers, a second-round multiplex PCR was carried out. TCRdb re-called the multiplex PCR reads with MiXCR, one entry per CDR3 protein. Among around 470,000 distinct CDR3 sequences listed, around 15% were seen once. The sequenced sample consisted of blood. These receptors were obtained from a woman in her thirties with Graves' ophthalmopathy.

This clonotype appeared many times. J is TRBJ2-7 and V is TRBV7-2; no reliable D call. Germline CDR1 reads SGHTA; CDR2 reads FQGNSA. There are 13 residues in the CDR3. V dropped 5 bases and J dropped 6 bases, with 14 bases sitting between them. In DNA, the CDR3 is TGTGCCAGCAGCCAGAGATCGGCCACCGAGCAGTACTTC. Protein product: CASSQRSATEQYF.

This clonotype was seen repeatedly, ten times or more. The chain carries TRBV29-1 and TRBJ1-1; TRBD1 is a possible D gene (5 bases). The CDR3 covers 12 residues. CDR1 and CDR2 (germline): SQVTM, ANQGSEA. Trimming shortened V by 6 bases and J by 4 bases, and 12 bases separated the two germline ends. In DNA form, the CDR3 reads TGCAGCGTAGGAATGGGGGGCACTGAAGCTTTCTTT. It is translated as CSVGMGGTEAFF.

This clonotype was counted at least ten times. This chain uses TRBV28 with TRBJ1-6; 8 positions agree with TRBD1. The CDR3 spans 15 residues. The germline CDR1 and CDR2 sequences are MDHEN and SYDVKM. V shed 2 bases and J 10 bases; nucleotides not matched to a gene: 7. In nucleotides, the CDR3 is TGTGCCAGCAGTTTAGGCGGGACAGGTTTCTCACCCCTCCACTTT. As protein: CASSLGGTGFSPLHF.

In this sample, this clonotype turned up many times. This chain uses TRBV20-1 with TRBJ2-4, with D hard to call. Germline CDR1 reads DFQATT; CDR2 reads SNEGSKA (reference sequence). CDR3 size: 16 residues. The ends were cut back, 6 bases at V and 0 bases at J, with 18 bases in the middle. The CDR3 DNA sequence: TGCAGTGCCCTGAGTTCGTTGTTACTAGCCAAAAACATTCAGTACTTC. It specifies CSALSSLLLAKNIQYF.

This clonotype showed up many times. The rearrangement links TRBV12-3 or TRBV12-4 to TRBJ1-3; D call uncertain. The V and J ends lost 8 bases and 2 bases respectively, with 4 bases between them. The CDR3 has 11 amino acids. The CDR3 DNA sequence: TGTGCCAGCGGTCCTGGAAACACCATATATTTT. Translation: CASGPGNTIYF.

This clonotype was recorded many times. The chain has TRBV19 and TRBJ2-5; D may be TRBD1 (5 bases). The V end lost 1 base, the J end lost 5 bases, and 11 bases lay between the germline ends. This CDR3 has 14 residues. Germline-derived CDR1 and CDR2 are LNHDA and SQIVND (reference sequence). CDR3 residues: CASSIGGTVETQYF. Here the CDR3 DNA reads TGTGCCAGTAGTATAGGGGGCACGGTGGAGACCCAGTACTTC.

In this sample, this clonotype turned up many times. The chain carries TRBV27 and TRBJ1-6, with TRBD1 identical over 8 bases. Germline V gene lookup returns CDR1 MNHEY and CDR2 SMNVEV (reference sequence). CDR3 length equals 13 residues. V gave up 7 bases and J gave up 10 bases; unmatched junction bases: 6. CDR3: CASNGDRGSPLHF. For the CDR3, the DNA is TGTGCCAGCAACGGCGACAGGGGCTCACCCCTCCACTTT.

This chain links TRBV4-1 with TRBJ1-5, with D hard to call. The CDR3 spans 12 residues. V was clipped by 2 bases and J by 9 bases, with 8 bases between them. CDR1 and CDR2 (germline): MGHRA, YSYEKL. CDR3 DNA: TGCGCCAGCAGCCAAATTTATGGGCCCCAGCATTTT. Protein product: CASSQIYGPQHF.

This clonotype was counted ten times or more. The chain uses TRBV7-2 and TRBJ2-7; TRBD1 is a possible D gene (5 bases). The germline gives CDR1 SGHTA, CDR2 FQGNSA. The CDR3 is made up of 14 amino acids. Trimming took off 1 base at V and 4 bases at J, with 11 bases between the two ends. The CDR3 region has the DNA TGTGCCAGCAGCTTAGTCCCAGGGATATACGAGCAGTACTTC. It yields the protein CASSLVPGIYEQYF.

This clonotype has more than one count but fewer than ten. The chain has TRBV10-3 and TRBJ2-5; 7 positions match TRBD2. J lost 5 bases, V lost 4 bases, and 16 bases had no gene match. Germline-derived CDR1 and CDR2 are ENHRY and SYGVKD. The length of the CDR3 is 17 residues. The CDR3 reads CAISVGGSPAGGETQYF. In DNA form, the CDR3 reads TGTGCCATCAGTGTGGGGGGGAGCCCGGCCGGGGGGGAGACCCAGTACTTC.

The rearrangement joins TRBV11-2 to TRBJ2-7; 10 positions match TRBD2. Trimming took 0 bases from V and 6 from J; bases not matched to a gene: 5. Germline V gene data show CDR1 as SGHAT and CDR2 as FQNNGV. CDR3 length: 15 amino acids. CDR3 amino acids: CASSLEPGLASEQYF. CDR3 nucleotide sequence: TGTGCCAGCAGCTTAGAACCGGGACTAGCGTCCGAGCAGTACTTC.

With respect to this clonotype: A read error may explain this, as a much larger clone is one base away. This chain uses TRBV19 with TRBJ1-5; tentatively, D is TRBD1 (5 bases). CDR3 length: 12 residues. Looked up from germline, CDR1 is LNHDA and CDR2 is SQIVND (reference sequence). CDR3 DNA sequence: TGTGCCAGTTCACAGGAGACTCAGCCCCAGCGTTTT. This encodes CASSQETQPQRF.

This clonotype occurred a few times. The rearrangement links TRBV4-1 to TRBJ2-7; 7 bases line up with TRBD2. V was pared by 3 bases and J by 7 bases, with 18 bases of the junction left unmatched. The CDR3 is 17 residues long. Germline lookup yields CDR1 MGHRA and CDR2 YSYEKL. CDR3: CASSHSMGGTLNEEQYF. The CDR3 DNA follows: TGCGCCAGCAGCCACTCTATGGGGGGGACCCTCAACGAGGAGCAGTACTTC.

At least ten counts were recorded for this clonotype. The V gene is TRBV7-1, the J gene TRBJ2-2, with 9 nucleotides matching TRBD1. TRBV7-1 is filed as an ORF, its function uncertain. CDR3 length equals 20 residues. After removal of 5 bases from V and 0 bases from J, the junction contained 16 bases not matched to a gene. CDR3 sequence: CASSTRLRRTGDPNTGELFF. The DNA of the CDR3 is TGTGCCAGCAGCACACGACTCAGAAGGACAGGGGATCCGAACACCGGGGAGCTGTTTTTT.

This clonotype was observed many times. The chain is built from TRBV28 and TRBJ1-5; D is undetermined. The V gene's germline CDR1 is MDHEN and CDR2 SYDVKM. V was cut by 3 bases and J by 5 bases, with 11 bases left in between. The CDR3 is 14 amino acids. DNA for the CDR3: TGTGCCAGCAGTTTCGCAGGTCGCGATCAGCCCCAGCATTTT. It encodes CASSFAGRDQPQHF.

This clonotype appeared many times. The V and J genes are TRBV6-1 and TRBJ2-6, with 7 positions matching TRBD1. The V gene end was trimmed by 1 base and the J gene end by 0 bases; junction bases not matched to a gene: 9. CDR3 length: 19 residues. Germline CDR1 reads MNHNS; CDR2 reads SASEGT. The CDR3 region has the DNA TGTGCCAGCAGTGAAGTACGAGGACAGGTCGGCTCTGGGGCCAACGTCCTGACTTTC. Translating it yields CASSEVRGQVGSGANVLTF.

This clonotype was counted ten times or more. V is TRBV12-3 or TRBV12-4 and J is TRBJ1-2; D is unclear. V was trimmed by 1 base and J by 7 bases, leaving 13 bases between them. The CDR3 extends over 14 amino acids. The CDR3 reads CASSLGRLRSGYTF. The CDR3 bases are TGTGCCAGCAGTTTAGGACGGTTGAGGAGTGGCTACACCTTC.

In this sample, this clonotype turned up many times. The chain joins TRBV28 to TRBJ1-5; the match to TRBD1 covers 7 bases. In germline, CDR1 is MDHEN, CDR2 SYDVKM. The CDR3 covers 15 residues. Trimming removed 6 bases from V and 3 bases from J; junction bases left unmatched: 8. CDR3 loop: CASSLGQFSNQPQHF. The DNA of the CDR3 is TGTGCCAGCAGCCTGGGACAGTTCTCCAATCAGCCCCAGCATTTT.

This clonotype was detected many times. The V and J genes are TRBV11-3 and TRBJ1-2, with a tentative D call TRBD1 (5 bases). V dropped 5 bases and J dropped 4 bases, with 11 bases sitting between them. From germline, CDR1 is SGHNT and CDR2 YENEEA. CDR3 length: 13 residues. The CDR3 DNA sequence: TGTGCCAGCAGCCCCGGGACCTCCTATGGCTACACCTTC. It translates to CASSPGTSYGYTF. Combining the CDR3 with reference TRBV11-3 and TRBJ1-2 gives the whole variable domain EAGVVQSPRYKIIEKKQPVAFWCNPISGHNTLYWYLQNLGQGPELLIRYENEEAVDDSQLPKDRFSAERLKGVDSTLKIQPAELGDSAVYLCASSPGTSYGYTFGSGTRLTVV.

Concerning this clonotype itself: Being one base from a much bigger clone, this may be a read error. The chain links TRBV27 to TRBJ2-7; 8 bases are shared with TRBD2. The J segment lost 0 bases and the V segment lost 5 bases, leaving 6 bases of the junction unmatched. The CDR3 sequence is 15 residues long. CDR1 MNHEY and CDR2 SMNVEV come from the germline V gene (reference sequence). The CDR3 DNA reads TGTGCCAGCAGTCCGCTCAGCGGGAGCTCCTACGAGCAGTACGTC. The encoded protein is CASSPLSGSSYEQYV.

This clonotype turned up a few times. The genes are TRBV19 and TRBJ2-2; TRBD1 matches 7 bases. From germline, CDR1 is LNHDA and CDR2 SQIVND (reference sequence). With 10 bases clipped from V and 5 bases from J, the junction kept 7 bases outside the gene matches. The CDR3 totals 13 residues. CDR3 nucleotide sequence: TGTGCCACCGAGGGGGCGCGTACCGGGGAGCTGTTTTTT. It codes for CATEGARTGELFF. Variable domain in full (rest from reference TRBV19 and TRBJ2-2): DGGITQSPKYLFRKEGQNVTLSCEQNLNHDAMYWYRQDPGQGLRLIYYSQIVNDFQKGDIAEGYSVSREKKESFPLTVTSAQKNPTAFYLCATEGARTGELFFGEGSRLTVL.